The 5 T cell receptor beta chains below were found in one sample sequenced in a study of CD8 T cells in ankylosing spondylitis. TCRdb analysed the 5' RACE reads with MiXCR anew, one entry per CDR3 protein. The table has some 63,000 distinct CDR3 sequences, roughly 6.2% seen once. The sample consisted of synovial fluid, either unsorted or a sorted T cell fraction (not recorded which). The receptor set was obtained from a male donor with ankylosing spondylitis.

This clonotype has at least ten counts. V gene TRBV7-9 combines with J gene TRBJ2-7; 8 nucleotides match TRBD2. The V segment lost 4 bases and the J segment 3 bases; nucleotides outside the gene matches: 8. This CDR3 has 15 residues. Germline V lookup: CDR1 SEHNR, CDR2 FQNEAQ (reference sequence). The CDR3 DNA reads as TGTGCCAGCAGCTCTAGGGCGGGAGGATTCTACGAGCAGTACTTC. This encodes CASSSRAGGFYEQYF.

In its sample, this clonotype was seen many times. This chain joins TRBV28 and TRBJ2-7, with a weak D call TRBD1 (5 bases). CDR1 is MDHEN and CDR2 is SYDVKM in the germline V gene. V was clipped by 5 bases and J by 0 bases, with 8 bases between them. The CDR3 runs to 13 residues. CDR3 sequence (DNA): TGTGCCAGCAGTGAGACAGTCTCCTACGAGCAGTACTTC. It yields the protein CASSETVSYEQYF.

Many counts were recorded for this clonotype. The rearrangement joins TRBV28 to TRBJ2-1, with a possible D match to TRBD2 (5 bases). The V gene's germline CDR1 is MDHEN and CDR2 SYDVKM. The CDR3 runs 16 residues. Trimming removed 6 bases at V and 6 bases at J, with 21 bases between. CDR3 in DNA: TGTGCCAGCAGCCCCATCCTCATAGCGAGCGTCAATGAGCAGTTCTTC. As protein: CASSPILIASVNEQFF.

This clonotype was recorded many times. This chain uses TRBV7-2 with TRBJ1-6; D is possibly TRBD1 (5 bases). V was clipped by 4 bases and J by 7 bases, with 17 bases between them. CDR1 is SGHTA and CDR2 is FQGNSA in the germline V gene. This CDR3 is 16 amino acids long. The CDR3: CASSSSGGVGNSPLHF. DNA for the CDR3: TGTGCCAGCAGCTCTTCAGGAGGGGTCGGGAATTCACCCCTCCACTTT.

The CDR3: CASSGTLRQTQYF. In nucleotides, the CDR3 is TGTGCCAGCAGCGGGACCTTAAGACAGACCCAGTACTTC. The chain carries TRBV25-1 and TRBJ2-5; D could derive from TRBD1 or TRBD2 (5 bases each). The CDR3 covers 13 residues. V was pared by 6 bases and J by 6 bases, with 14 bases between. Germline loops: CDR1 MGHDK, CDR2 SYGVNS.